A single sample gave rise to the 9 T cell receptor beta chains below, sequenced in a study of identical twins. TCRdb analysed the 5' RACE reads with MiXCR anew, one entry per CDR3 protein. The sample gives 690,000 or so distinct CDR3 sequences, 8.6% of which show up once; about 0.98% is in the top ten. This sample also belongs to another study, concerning yellow fever vaccine responses in identical twins.

Sequencing input: PBMCs. The origin of the receptors is a woman aged 18-29 years in good health.

The CDR3: CASSLKFGTGLTEAFF. The CDR3, as DNA: TGTGCCAGCAGCTTGAAATTTGGCACAGGGCTAACTGAAGCTTTCTTT. This rearrangement joins TRBV7-9 to TRBJ1-1; maybe TRBD1 (6 bases). The length of the CDR3 is 16 residues. V lost 3 bases to trimming and J lost 5 bases, with 19 bases between them. The germline gives CDR1 SEHNR, CDR2 FQNEAQ (reference sequence).

The chain recombines TRBV6-1 with TRBJ1-2, with 7 bases aligning to TRBD1. CDR1 and CDR2 (germline): MNHNS, SASEGT. Trimming took 6 bases from V and 13 from J; bases not matched to a gene: 17. The CDR3 is 14 amino acids. CDR3 protein: CASRPFGDSNRVTF. For the CDR3, the DNA is TGTGCCAGCAGGCCGTTTGGGGACAGTAATCGCGTCACCTTC.

This clonotype was seen ten or more times. The chain employs TRBV7-2 and TRBJ2-3; 9 bases are shared with TRBD2. The V gene end was trimmed by 2 bases and the J gene end by 1 base; junction bases not matched to a gene: 1. Germline CDR1 SGHTA, CDR2 FQGNSA. This CDR3 is 15 amino acids long. The CDR3 sequence: CASSLSSGGTDTQYF. CDR3 bases: TGTGCCAGCAGCTTATCTAGCGGGGGCACAGATACGCAGTATTTT.

This clonotype was seen many times. The chain carries TRBV7-9 and TRBJ2-1, with D possibly being TRBD1 (5 bases). The germline V gene has CDR1 SEHNR and CDR2 FQNEAQ (reference sequence). V was pared by 3 bases and J by 0 bases, with 15 bases between. The CDR3 covers 17 residues. The CDR3 here is CASSFVQRQRSYNEQFF. The CDR3 nucleotides read TGTGCCAGCAGCTTCGTTCAAAGACAGCGCTCCTACAATGAGCAGTTCTTC.

In its sample, this clonotype was seen many times. The chain carries TRBV28 and TRBJ2-5, with D perhaps assigned TRBD1 or TRBD2 (5 bases each). Trimming removed 3 bases from V and 5 bases from J, with 13 bases in between. The CDR3 is made up of 14 amino acids. Germline V gives CDR1 MDHEN, CDR2 SYDVKM. DNA for the CDR3: TGTGCCAGCAGTTTGCCCGGGACGCCCGAGACCCAGTACTTC. This codes for CASSLPGTPETQYF.

This clonotype showed up many times. The gene calls are TRBV4-3 and TRBJ2-4; D is unresolved. Germline CDR1 reads LGHNA; CDR2 reads YSLEER. Trimming left V 4 bases short and J 0 bases short, with 10 bases between. The CDR3 runs 15 residues. CDR3 nucleotide sequence: TGCGCCAGCAGCCCCGAAAGACTAGCCAAAAACATTCAGTACTTC. Protein product: CASSPERLAKNIQYF.

Concerning this clonotype: A single base separates this from a much larger clone, so it may be a read error. The chain has TRBV28 and TRBJ2-3, with 9 bases identical to TRBD2. V lost 6 bases and J lost 7; bases outside the gene matches: 8. The length of the CDR3 is 14 residues. The germline V gene has CDR1 MDHEN and CDR2 SYDVKM. CDR3 protein: CASSPRLAEYTQYF. DNA of the CDR3: TGTGCCAGCAGCCCCAGACTAGCGGAGTATACGCAGTATTTT.

This clonotype was seen ten or more times. The chain is built from TRBV12-3 or TRBV12-4 and TRBJ1-6; D remains ambiguous. The CDR3 runs 12 residues. Trimming pared 5 bases from V and 8 bases from J, leaving 7 bases between. The CDR3: CASSRVDSPLHF. The CDR3 DNA reads TGTGCCAGCAGTAGAGTCGATTCACCCCTCCACTTT.

This sequence joins TRBV4-3 and TRBJ1-2; D is unresolved. The CDR3 length is 15 residues. The germline V gene has CDR1 LGHNA and CDR2 YSLEER. Trimming removed 1 base at V and 4 bases at J, with 13 bases between. The CDR3 bases are TGCGCCAGCAGCCAAGTGTCGGGATCAAGCTATGGCTACACCTTC. Translation: CASSQVSGSSYGYTF.